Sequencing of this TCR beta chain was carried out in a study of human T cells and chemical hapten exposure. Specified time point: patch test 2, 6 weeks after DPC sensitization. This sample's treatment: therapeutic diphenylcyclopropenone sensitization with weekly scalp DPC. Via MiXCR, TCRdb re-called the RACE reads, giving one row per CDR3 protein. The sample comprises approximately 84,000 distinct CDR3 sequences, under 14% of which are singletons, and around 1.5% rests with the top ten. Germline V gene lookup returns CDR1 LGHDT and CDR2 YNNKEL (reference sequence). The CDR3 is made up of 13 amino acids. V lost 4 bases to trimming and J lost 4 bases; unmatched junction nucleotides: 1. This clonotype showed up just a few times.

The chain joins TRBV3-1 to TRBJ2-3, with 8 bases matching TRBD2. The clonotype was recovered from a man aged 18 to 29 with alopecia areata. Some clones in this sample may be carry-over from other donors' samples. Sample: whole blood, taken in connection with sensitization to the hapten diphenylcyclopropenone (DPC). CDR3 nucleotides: TGTGCCAGCAGCCTACTAGCGGCAGATACGCAGTATTTT. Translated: CASSLLAADTQYF.